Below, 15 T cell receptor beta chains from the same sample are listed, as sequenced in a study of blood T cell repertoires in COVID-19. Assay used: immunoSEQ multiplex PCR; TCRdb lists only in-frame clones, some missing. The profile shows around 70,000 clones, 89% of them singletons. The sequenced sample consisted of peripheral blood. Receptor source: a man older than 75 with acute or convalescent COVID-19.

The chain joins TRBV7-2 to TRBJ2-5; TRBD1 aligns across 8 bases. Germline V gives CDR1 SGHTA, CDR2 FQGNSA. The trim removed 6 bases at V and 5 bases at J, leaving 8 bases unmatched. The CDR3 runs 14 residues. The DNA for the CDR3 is TGTGCCAGCAGTTCTCAGGGGGCGCAGGAGACCCAGTACTTC. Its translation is CASSSQGAQETQYF.

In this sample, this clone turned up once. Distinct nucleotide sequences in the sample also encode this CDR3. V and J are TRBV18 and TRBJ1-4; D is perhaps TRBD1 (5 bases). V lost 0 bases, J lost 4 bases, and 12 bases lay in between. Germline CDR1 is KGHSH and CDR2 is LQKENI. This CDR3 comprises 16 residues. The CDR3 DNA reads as TGTGCCAGCTCACCACCGACGGGCCAGGGTAATGAAAAACTGTTTTTT. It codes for CASSPPTGQGNEKLFF.

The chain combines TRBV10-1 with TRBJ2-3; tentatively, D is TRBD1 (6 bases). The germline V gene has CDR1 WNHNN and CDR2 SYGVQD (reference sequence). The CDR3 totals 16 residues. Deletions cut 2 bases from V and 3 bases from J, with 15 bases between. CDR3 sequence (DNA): TGCGCCAGCAGTGAGGGTGTACAGGGTGGGACAGATACGCAGTATTTT. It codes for CASSEGVQGGTDTQYF.

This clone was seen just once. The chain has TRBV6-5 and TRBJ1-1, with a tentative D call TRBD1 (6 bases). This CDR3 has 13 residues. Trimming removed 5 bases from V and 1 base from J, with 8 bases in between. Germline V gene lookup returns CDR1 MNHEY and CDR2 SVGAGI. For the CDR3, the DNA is TGTGCCAGCAGTCGAGGGGGGAACACTGAAGCTTTCTTT. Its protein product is CASSRGGNTEAFF.

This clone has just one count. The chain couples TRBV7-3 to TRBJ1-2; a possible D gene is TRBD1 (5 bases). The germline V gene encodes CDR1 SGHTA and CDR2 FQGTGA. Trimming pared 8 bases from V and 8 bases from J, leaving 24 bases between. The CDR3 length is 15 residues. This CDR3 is CASPVVQVRVGGYTF. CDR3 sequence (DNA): TGTGCCAGCCCCGTTGTTCAGGTCAGGGTGGGCGGCTACACCTTC. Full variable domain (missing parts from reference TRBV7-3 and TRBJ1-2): GAGVSQTPSNKVTEKGKYVELRCDPISGHTALYWYRQSLGQGPEFLIYFQGTGAADDSGLPNDRFFAVRPEGSVSTLKIQRTERGDSAVYLCASPVVQVRVGGYTFGSGTRLTVV.

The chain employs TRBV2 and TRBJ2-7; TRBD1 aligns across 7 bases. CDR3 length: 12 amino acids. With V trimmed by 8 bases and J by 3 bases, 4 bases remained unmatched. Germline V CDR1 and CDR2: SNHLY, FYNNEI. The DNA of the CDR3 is TGTGCCAGCCGACAGGGCCTCTACGAGCAGTACTTC. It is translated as CASRQGLYEQYF.

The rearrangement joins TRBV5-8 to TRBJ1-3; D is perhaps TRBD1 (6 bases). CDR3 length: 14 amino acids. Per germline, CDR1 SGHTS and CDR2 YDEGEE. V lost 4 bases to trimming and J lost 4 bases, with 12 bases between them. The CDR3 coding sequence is TGTGCCAGCAGCCGGACAGTTCGAGGAAACACCATATATTTT. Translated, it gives CASSRTVRGNTIYF. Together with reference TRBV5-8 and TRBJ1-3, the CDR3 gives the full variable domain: EAGVTQSPTHLIKTRGQQATLRCSPISGHTSVYWYQQALGLGLQFLLWYDEGEERNRGNFPPRFSGRQFPNYSSELNVNALELEDSALYLCASSRTVRGNTIYFGEGSWLTVV.

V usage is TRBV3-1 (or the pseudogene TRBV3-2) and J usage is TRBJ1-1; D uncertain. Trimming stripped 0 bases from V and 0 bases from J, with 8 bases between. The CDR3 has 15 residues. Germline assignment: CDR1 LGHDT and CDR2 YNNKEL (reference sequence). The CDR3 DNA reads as TGTGCCAGCAGCCAAGAGCCCAGATTGAACACTGAAGCTTTCTTT. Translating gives CASSQEPRLNTEAFF.

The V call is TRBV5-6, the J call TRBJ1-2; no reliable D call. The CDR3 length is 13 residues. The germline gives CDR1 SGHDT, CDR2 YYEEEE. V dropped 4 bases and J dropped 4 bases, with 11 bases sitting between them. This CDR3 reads CASSLGVGYGYTF. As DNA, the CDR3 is TGTGCCAGCAGCCTCGGGGTTGGCTATGGCTACACCTTC.

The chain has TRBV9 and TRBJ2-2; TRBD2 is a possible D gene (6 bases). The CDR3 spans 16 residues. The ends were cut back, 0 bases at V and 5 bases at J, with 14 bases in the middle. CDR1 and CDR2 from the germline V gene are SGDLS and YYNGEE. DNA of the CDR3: TGTGCCAGCAGCGTAGGTCGACTTGGGGGGACCGGGGAGCTGTTTTTT. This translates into CASSVGRLGGTGELFF.

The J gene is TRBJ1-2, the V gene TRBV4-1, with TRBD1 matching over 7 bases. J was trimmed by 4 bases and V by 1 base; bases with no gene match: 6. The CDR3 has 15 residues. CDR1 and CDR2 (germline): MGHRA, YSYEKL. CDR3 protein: CASSQGEGAGYGYTF. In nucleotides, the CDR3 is TGCGCCAGCAGCCAAGGAGAGGGGGCTGGCTATGGCTACACCTTC.

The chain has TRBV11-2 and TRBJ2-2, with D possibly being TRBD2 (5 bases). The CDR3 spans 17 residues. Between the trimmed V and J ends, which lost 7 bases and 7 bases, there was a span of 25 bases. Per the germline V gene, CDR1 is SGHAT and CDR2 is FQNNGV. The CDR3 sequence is CASTTPGSSLIGGELFF. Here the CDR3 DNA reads TGTGCCAGCACCACCCCTGGGAGTAGTTTGATTGGCGGGGAGCTGTTTTTT.

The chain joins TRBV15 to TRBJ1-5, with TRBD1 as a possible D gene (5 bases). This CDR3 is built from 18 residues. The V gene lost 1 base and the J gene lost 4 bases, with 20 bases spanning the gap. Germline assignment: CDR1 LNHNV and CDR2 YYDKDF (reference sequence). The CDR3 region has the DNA TGTGCCACCAGCAGAGGACGAGGAGGGGCCCTCGGGAATCAGCCCCAGCATTTT. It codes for CATSRGRGGALGNQPQHF.

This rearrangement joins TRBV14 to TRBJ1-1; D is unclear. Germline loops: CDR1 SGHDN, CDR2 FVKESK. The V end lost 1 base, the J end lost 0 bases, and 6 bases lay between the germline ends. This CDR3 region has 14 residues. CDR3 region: CASSQVSLNTEAFF. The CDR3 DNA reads TGTGCCAGCAGCCAAGTCTCTTTGAACACTGAAGCTTTCTTT.

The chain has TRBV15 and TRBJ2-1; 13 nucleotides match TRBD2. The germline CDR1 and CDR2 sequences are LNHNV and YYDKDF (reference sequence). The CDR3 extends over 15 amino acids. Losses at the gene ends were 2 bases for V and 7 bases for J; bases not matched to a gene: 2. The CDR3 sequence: CATSRRTSGGNEQFF. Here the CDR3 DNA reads TGTGCCACCAGCAGACGGACTAGCGGGGGTAATGAGCAGTTCTTC. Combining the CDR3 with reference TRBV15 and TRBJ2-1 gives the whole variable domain DAMVIQNPRYQVTQFGKPVTLSCSQTLNHNVMYWYQQKSSQAPKLLFHYYDKDFNNEADTPDNFQSRRPNTSFCFLDIRSPGLGDTAMYLCATSRRTSGGNEQFFGPGTRLTVL.